This entry lists 31 T cell receptor beta chains sequenced from one sample in a study of Ad26.COV2.S vaccination and SARS-CoV-2 variants. Treatment here: roughly 19 received Ad26.COV2.S at low or high dose, single or two shots; about 5 received placebo; per-sample allocation not given. Sample collection was performed on day 63 after the first vaccine or placebo injection. The assay was immunoSEQ multiplex PCR, and TCRdb's table has in-frame clones only and misses some. The sample lists 300,000 to 400,000 clones, over 80% seen once, with approximately 2% in the top ten. The sample in question was peripheral blood, obtained in a trial of Ad26.COV2.S vaccine versus placebo. The source is a person between 18 and 59 years old who received the Ad26.COV2.S COVID-19 vaccine or a placebo.

V and J are TRBV5-4 and TRBJ2-3; 9 bases map to TRBD2. V shed 3 bases, J shed 1 base, and the junction held 6 bases outside the gene matches. CDR1 and CDR2 (germline): SGHNT, YYREEE (reference sequence). The CDR3 sequence is 16 residues long. For the CDR3, the DNA is TGTGCCAGCAGCTCAATGGTAGCGGGGGGCACAGATACGCAGTATTTT. It yields the protein CASSSMVAGGTDTQYF.

The chain couples TRBV29-1 to TRBJ2-1; the match to TRBD1 covers 10 bases. With 7 bases clipped from V and 7 bases from J, the junction kept 13 bases outside the gene matches. The CDR3 loop spans 15 amino acids. Germline V gene lookup returns CDR1 SQVTM and CDR2 ANQGSEA. In DNA, the CDR3 is TGCAGCGCCCTAAAGGGGGACAGGGGCGGGAATGAGCAGTTCTTC. Translating gives CSALKGDRGGNEQFF.

V gene TRBV5-5 combines with J gene TRBJ1-4; TRBD1 is a possible D gene (5 bases). Germline assignment: CDR1 SGHKS and CDR2 YYEKEE (reference sequence). The V gene lost 4 bases and the J gene lost 8 bases, with 21 bases spanning the gap. The CDR3 has 16 amino acids. The CDR3 DNA is TGTGCCAGCAGCCCCCAATTGGGGCAGGGACGGGAAAAACTGTTTTTT. It specifies CASSPQLGQGREKLFF.

The chain has TRBV6-5 and TRBJ1-5; maybe TRBD1 (5 bases). Deletions cut 8 bases from V and 7 bases from J, with 18 bases between. This CDR3 spans 14 amino acids. Germline V CDR1 and CDR2: MNHEY, SVGAGI. The CDR3 DNA is TGTGCCAGCGCTCCGGGGCGCTGGGACCAGCCCCAGCATTTT. Its protein product is CASAPGRWDQPQHF.

This clone occurred once. The J gene is TRBJ1-6, the V gene TRBV20-1; 8 nucleotides agree with TRBD1. CDR3 length equals 14 residues. The germline V gene encodes CDR1 DFQATT and CDR2 SNEGSKA (reference sequence). J was trimmed by 7 bases and V by 3 bases; bases with no gene match: 5. The CDR3 loop is CSASSTGGNSPLHF. Here the CDR3 DNA reads TGCAGTGCTAGTTCTACAGGGGGGAATTCACCCCTCCACTTT.

The gene calls are TRBV4-2 and TRBJ1-1; possible D gene TRBD1, 5 bases. The CDR3 is made up of 15 amino acids. Between the trimmed V and J ends, which lost 0 bases and 1 base, there was a span of 9 bases. Per germline, CDR1 LGHNA and CDR2 YNFKEQ. The CDR3 loop reads CASSQDWGTNTEAFF. As DNA, the CDR3 is TGTGCCAGCAGCCAAGATTGGGGGACGAACACTGAAGCTTTCTTT.

V usage is TRBV5-1 and J usage is TRBJ2-7; no definite D call. Trimming took 2 bases from V and 3 from J, leaving 9 bases between them. Germline V gene lookup returns CDR1 SGHRS and CDR2 YFSETQ. The CDR3 has 13 amino acids. Written as DNA, the CDR3 is TGCGCCAGCAGCTTTCCGCCCTACTACGAGCAGTACTTC. It is translated as CASSFPPYYEQYF.

The chain is built from TRBV5-1 and TRBJ1-1; 8 bases agree with TRBD1. This CDR3 is built from 14 residues. Per germline, CDR1 SGHRS and CDR2 YFSETQ. The ends lost 4 bases at V and 2 bases at J; junction bases unmatched: 4. CDR3 loop: CASSIGQGNTEAFF. CDR3 sequence (DNA): TGCGCCAGCAGCATTGGACAGGGAAACACTGAAGCTTTCTTT.

J is TRBJ1-6 and V is TRBV12-3 or TRBV12-4; no reliable D call. V lost 6 bases and J lost 8, with 11 bases in between. The CDR3 is 13 residues long. The CDR3 loop reads CASSLSSYSPLHF. The CDR3, as DNA: TGTGCCAGCAGCCTCTCCTCGTATTCACCCCTCCACTTT.

This chain joins TRBV28 and TRBJ1-4; D is unresolved. Germline loops: CDR1 MDHEN, CDR2 SYDVKM. The CDR3 is made up of 16 amino acids. The ends were cut back, 2 bases at V and 5 bases at J, with 15 bases in the middle. The CDR3 here is CASSLLAIADNEKLFF. For the CDR3, the DNA is TGTGCCAGCAGTTTACTGGCCATCGCGGACAATGAAAAACTGTTTTTT.

The rearrangement links TRBV27 to TRBJ2-6; 12 bases fit TRBD2. Per germline, CDR1 MNHEY and CDR2 SMNVEV (reference sequence). This CDR3 is 18 amino acids long. V trimming: 5 bases; J trimming: 3 bases; junction bases outside the gene matches: 8. The DNA for the CDR3 is TGTGCCAGCAGTCGGGGACTAGCGGGTACGCTTGGGGCCAACGTCCTGACTTTC. This gives the protein CASSRGLAGTLGANVLTF. The full variable domain, completed using reference TRBV27 and TRBJ2-6, is EAQVTQNPRYLITVTGKKLTVTCSQNMNHEYMSWYRQDPGLGLRQIYYSMNVEVTDKGDVPEGYKVSRKEKRNFPLILESPSPNQTSLYFCASSRGLAGTLGANVLTFGAGSRLTVL.

The CDR3 DNA reads TGCGCCAGCAGCCAGGACAGGGGGACCTACGAGCAGTACTTC. It translates to CASSQDRGTYEQYF. The rearrangement joins TRBV5-1 to TRBJ2-7, with 10 bases aligning to TRBD1. This CDR3 has 14 amino acids. The germline V gene encodes CDR1 SGHRS and CDR2 YFSETQ. The V segment lost 4 bases and the J segment 2 bases; nucleotides outside the gene matches: 3.

This chain uses TRBV11-2 with TRBJ2-7; possible D gene TRBD1, 6 bases. This CDR3 spans 12 amino acids. V was trimmed by 5 bases and J by 6 bases, leaving 11 bases between them. Germline CDR1 reads SGHAT; CDR2 reads FQNNGV. The CDR3 loop is CASSLKGGEQYF. As DNA, the CDR3 is TGTGCCAGCAGCCTTAAAGGGGGCGAGCAGTACTTC.

The rearrangement joins TRBV19 to TRBJ2-2, with 9 bases that match TRBD1. The CDR3 runs to 16 residues. Trimming took 6 bases from V and 4 from J; bases not matched to a gene: 9. Looked up from germline, CDR1 is LNHDA and CDR2 is SQIVND (reference sequence). CDR3 DNA: TGTGCCAGTAGCCGTTCCGGGACAGGGTTCACCGGGGAGCTGTTTTTT. It yields the protein CASSRSGTGFTGELFF.

Notes on this clone: At the DNA level, this CDR3 is encoded by other sequences in the same sample as well. The rearrangement links TRBV7-9 to TRBJ1-2, with D unresolved. The CDR3 has 13 amino acids. The germline CDR1 and CDR2 sequences are SEHNR and FQNEAQ (reference sequence). Trimming took off 1 base at V and 4 bases at J, with 7 bases between the two ends. CDR3 region: CASSLVGGYGYTF. The CDR3 nucleotides read TGTGCCAGCAGCTTAGTCGGTGGCTATGGCTACACCTTC.

The chain combines TRBV4-1 with TRBJ1-6; a possible D gene is TRBD1 (6 bases). The V and J ends lost 2 bases and 4 bases respectively, with 18 bases between them. The CDR3 spans 18 residues. Germline V lookup: CDR1 MGHRA, CDR2 YSYEKL. Here the CDR3 DNA reads TGCGCCAGCAGCCAATTCCCCCCCGGGACATTTTATAATTCACCCCTCCACTTT. Residues: CASSQFPPGTFYNSPLHF.

CDR3 DNA sequence: TGTGCCAGCAGTTTTGTGGGACATGCAACTAATGAAAAACTGTTTTTT. Translated: CASSFVGHATNEKLFF. The gene calls are TRBV28 and TRBJ1-4, with D possibly matching TRBD1 (6 bases). V was pared by 3 bases and J by 0 bases, with 11 bases between. Germline V gives CDR1 MDHEN, CDR2 SYDVKM. CDR3 length: 16 amino acids.

The chain uses TRBV29-1 and TRBJ1-2, with a possible D match to TRBD1 (5 bases). This CDR3 has 13 residues. Germline CDR1 SQVTM, CDR2 ANQGSEA. V lost 7 bases, J lost 3 bases, and 15 bases lay in between. Written as DNA, the CDR3 is TGCAGCGCCGCCGCAGGGAGGGACTATGGCTACACCTTC. Translating gives CSAAAGRDYGYTF. The full variable domain, rest sourced from reference TRBV29-1 and TRBJ1-2, is SAVISQKPSRDICQRGTSLTIQCQVDSQVTMMFWYRQQPGQSLTLIATANQGSEATYESGFVIDKFPISRPNLTFSTLTVSNMSPEDSSIYLCSAAAGRDYGYTFGSGTRLTVV.

The CDR3 loop reads CASSMGLRANSPLHF. CDR3 DNA: TGTGCCAGTAGTATGGGTCTTCGGGCCAATTCACCCCTCCACTTT. The chain recombines TRBV19 with TRBJ1-6; no firm D call. The CDR3 runs to 15 residues. With 3 bases removed from V and 7 bases from J, the gap between germline ends came to 13 bases. CDR1 is LNHDA and CDR2 is SQIVND in the germline V gene (reference sequence).

The table lists this clone with a few counts. The chain is built from TRBV5-8 and TRBJ1-1, with unresolved D. In germline, CDR1 is SGHTS, CDR2 YDEGEE. V dropped 0 bases and J dropped 0 bases, with 18 bases sitting between them. The CDR3 has 18 residues. The CDR3 DNA is TGTGCCAGCAGCTTGGGTGCTCAGACCGAAAAGATGAACACTGAAGCTTTCTTT. As protein: CASSLGAQTEKMNTEAFF.

The chain employs TRBV7-8 and TRBJ2-7; possibly TRBD1 for D (5 bases). The V gene's germline CDR1 is SGHVS and CDR2 FQNEAQ. V was shortened by 3 bases and J by 6 bases, with 18 bases between the two germline ends. This CDR3 spans 15 amino acids. The CDR3 coding sequence is TGTGCCAGCAGCTTGCCCCGGCCCGGACAAGGCGAGCAGTACTTC. This translates into CASSLPRPGQGEQYF.

In the case of this clone: The sample contains more than one DNA sequence encoding this CDR3. V gene TRBV7-9 combines with J gene TRBJ2-5, with D uncertain. The germline V and J ends were trimmed by 2 bases and 2 bases, with 6 bases remaining between them. Germline-derived CDR1 and CDR2 are SEHNR and FQNEAQ (reference sequence). This CDR3 region has 13 residues. For the CDR3, the DNA is TGTGCCAGCAGCTTATCAGGACAAGAGACCCAGTACTTC. Protein sequence: CASSLSGQETQYF.

This clone came up a few times. The V call is TRBV4-1, the J call TRBJ1-1; 8 bases align to TRBD1. V gave up 0 bases and J gave up 7 bases; unmatched junction bases: 7. This CDR3 is 15 amino acids long. From germline, CDR1 is MGHRA and CDR2 YSYEKL. CDR3 bases: TGCGCCAGCAGCCAAGAAAAACCAGGGGGCATTGAAGCTTTCTTT. Translation: CASSQEKPGGIEAFF.

The chain joins TRBV18 to TRBJ1-1; D is uncertain. The germline CDR1 and CDR2 sequences are KGHSH and LQKENI. The ends were cut back, 3 bases at V and 3 bases at J, with 14 bases in the middle. The CDR3 length is 15 residues. Here the CDR3 reads CASSPTDDEDTEAFF. The CDR3 DNA reads as TGTGCCAGCTCACCGACGGATGATGAAGACACTGAAGCTTTCTTT.

V is TRBV25-1 and J is TRBJ2-2, with 11 nucleotides matching TRBD1. CDR1 is MGHDK and CDR2 is SYGVNS in the germline V gene. Trimming at V came to 5 bases and at J to 8 bases, leaving 4 bases not matched to a gene. The CDR3 is made up of 14 amino acids. This chain's CDR3 is CASSLDRGPGELFF. CDR3 nucleotide sequence: TGTGCCAGCAGTTTGGACAGGGGGCCTGGGGAGCTGTTTTTT.

The rearrangement uses TRBV5-4 and TRBJ2-6; D unclear. The germline gives CDR1 SGHNT, CDR2 YYREEE (reference sequence). The length of the CDR3 is 17 residues. Between the trimmed V and J ends, which lost 2 bases and 0 bases, there was a span of 12 bases. Here the CDR3 reads CASSLPGPYSGANVLTF. CDR3 DNA sequence: TGTGCCAGCAGCTTACCGGGTCCTTACTCTGGGGCCAACGTCCTGACTTTC.

V and J are TRBV19 and TRBJ1-1; TRBD1 matches 8 bases. The CDR3 covers 16 residues. Unmatched junction bases numbered 8, after V lost 4 bases and J lost 1 base. The germline V gene has CDR1 LNHDA and CDR2 SQIVND (reference sequence). The CDR3 reads CASSSGPGQANTEAFF. The CDR3, as DNA: TGTGCCAGTAGTAGCGGCCCGGGACAGGCGAACACTGAAGCTTTCTTT.

CDR3 region: CASSFVGRTQSGNTIYF. In DNA form, the CDR3 reads TGTGCCAGCAGCTTCGTCGGTCGGACTCAGTCTGGAAACACCATATATTTT. This chain joins TRBV7-9 and TRBJ1-3; no clear D. Germline assignment: CDR1 SEHNR and CDR2 FQNEAQ (reference sequence). This CDR3 spans 17 amino acids. V gave up 3 bases and J gave up 1 base, with 16 bases separating them.

About this clone: The sample carries other DNA sequences with the same CDR3. The chain couples TRBV18 to TRBJ2-2; 9 bases are shared with TRBD1. Germline trimming cut 6 bases from V and 5 bases from J; bases unmatched to any gene: 7. The CDR3 runs to 15 residues. Germline loops: CDR1 KGHSH, CDR2 LQKENI. The CDR3 loop is CASSLGQGSTGELFF. In DNA, the CDR3 is TGTGCCAGCTCCCTGGGACAGGGATCGACCGGGGAGCTGTTTTTT.

J is TRBJ1-5 and V is TRBV5-1; a weak D match, TRBD1 (5 bases). The CDR3 spans 13 residues. V lost 4 bases and J 7 bases, leaving 12 bases between the germline ends. Germline V gene sequence: CDR1 SGHRS, CDR2 YFSETQ. The CDR3 sequence: CASSPVGPQPQHF. The CDR3 DNA reads as TGCGCCAGCAGCCCGGTGGGACCCCAGCCCCAGCATTTT. Using reference TRBV5-1 and TRBJ1-5 for the parts outside the CDR3, the full variable domain is KAGVTQTPRYLIKTRGQQVTLSCSPISGHRSVSWYQQTPGQGLQFLFEYFSETQRNKGNFPGRFSGRQFSNSRSEMNVSTLELGDSALYLCASSPVGPQPQHFGDGTRLSIL.

This clone was counted a few times. The J gene is TRBJ1-2, the V gene TRBV5-6; TRBD1 matches 7 bases. Germline V CDR1 and CDR2: SGHDT, YYEEEE. V dropped 1 base and J dropped 0; count of bases not matched to a gene: 3. CDR3 length: 15 amino acids. This chain's CDR3 is CASSLLGGPNYGYTF. DNA of the CDR3: TGTGCCAGCAGCTTGTTAGGGGGCCCTAACTATGGCTACACCTTC.